Each of the 6 T cell receptor beta chains below was sequenced from the same sample in a study of blood T cells in healthy people across ages. Combining a sample-barcoded 5' primer with a J-beta primer mix, a second PCR ran for roughly 7 to 12 cycles. TCRdb called the 5' RACE reads again in MiXCR, with one record for every CDR3 protein. The table has hundreds of thousands of distinct CDR3 sequences, 40% to 60% seen once. Source material: blood. All receptors come from a man younger than 40 in good health.

This rearrangement joins TRBV7-2 to TRBJ2-3; 10 bases match TRBD2. Germline assignment: CDR1 SGHTA and CDR2 FQGNSA. CDR3 length: 16 residues. The ends lost 0 bases at V and 4 bases at J; junction bases unmatched: 4. CDR3 DNA sequence: TGTGCCAGCAGCTTAGCGGCTCTAGCGGGGGCAGATACGCAGTATTTT. Its translation: CASSLAALAGADTQYF.

The CDR3 loop reads CASSLSRGNGWAQPQHF. The CDR3 nucleotides read TGTGCCAGCAGTTTATCCCGAGGGAACGGGTGGGCTCAGCCCCAGCATTTT. This chain connects TRBV27 to TRBJ1-5, with D unresolved. Per germline, CDR1 MNHEY and CDR2 SMNVEV (reference sequence). CDR3 length: 17 residues. The V gene lost 0 bases and the J gene lost 6 bases, with 18 bases spanning the gap.

This clonotype has just a few counts. The chain uses TRBV7-2 and TRBJ2-5; TRBD2 matches 8 bases. This CDR3 comprises 19 residues. Germline loops: CDR1 SGHTA, CDR2 FQGNSA. J lost 4 bases, V lost 1 base, and 17 bases had no gene match. As DNA, the CDR3 is TGTGCCAGCAGCTTAGTTACCCTCGTTCGCGGGGGGATCCCAGAGACCCAGTACTTC. Protein product: CASSLVTLVRGGIPETQYF.

The chain couples TRBV4-3 to TRBJ1-6, with D unclear. This CDR3 comprises 16 residues. The V end was cut by 0 bases, the J end by 8 bases, with 14 bases between. Germline CDR1 LGHNA, CDR2 YSLEER. The CDR3 sequence: CASSQDPGFGDSPLHF. The DNA for the CDR3 is TGCGCCAGCAGCCAAGATCCGGGTTTCGGGGATTCACCCCTCCACTTT.

The rearrangement uses TRBV20-1 and TRBJ2-3; a weak D match, TRBD2 (5 bases). Germline V gene data show CDR1 as DFQATT and CDR2 as SNEGSKA (reference sequence). The CDR3 is 15 amino acids. V was shortened by 6 bases and J by 0 bases, with 16 bases between the two germline ends. The CDR3 DNA follows: TGCAGTGCCCCGTGGCGGGCCCCTAGCACAGATACGCAGTATTTT. Encoded protein: CSAPWRAPSTDTQYF.

This clonotype was detected once. V usage is TRBV7-3 and J usage is TRBJ2-2; D is unresolved. CDR1 and CDR2 from the germline V gene are SGHTA and FQGTGA. This CDR3 spans 13 amino acids. Trimming left V 1 base short and J 4 bases short, with 4 bases between. The DNA for the CDR3 is TGTGCCAGCAGCTTAAAAACCACCGGGGAGCTGTTTTTT. Its protein product is CASSLKTTGELFF.